These 23 T cell receptor beta chains share one sample of origin, sequenced in a study of OX40 agonist ivuxolimab in advanced cancers. Profiled with immunoSEQ multiplex PCR; TCRdb holds only in-frame clones, not every one. Here the sample spans 30,000 to 45,000 clones, around 77% being singletons. Sequencing was performed on CD4+ or CD8+ T cells sorted from blood, taken in a trial of the OX40 agonist ivuxolimab. The receptors stem from an adult with an advanced solid tumor such as melanoma, head and neck, liver or kidney cancer.

In this sample, this clone turned up a few times. The chain employs TRBV9 and TRBJ1-6, with D uncertain. The V gene's germline CDR1 is SGDLS and CDR2 YYNGEE. The CDR3 has 15 residues. V lost 3 bases and J 1 base, leaving 8 bases between the germline ends. The CDR3 region is CASSDSGSYNSPLHF. As DNA, the CDR3 is TGTGCCAGCAGCGACAGCGGATCCTATAATTCACCCCTCCACTTT.

The rearrangement links TRBV2 to TRBJ2-7, with D maybe TRBD1 (6 bases). From germline, CDR1 is SNHLY and CDR2 FYNNEI. The CDR3 is made up of 15 amino acids. The V end was cut by 1 base, the J end by 3 bases, with 13 bases between. In nucleotides, the CDR3 is TGTGCCAGCAGTGAAGTGCCAGGGGCCAACTACGAGCAGTACTTC. This translates into CASSEVPGANYEQYF. Variable domain in full (rest from reference TRBV2 and TRBJ2-7): EPEVTQTPSHQVTQMGQEVILRCVPISNHLYFYWYRQILGQKVEFLVSFYNNEISEKSEIFDDQFSVERPDGSNFTLKIRSTKLEDSAMYFCASSEVPGANYEQYFGPGTRLTVT.

This clone appeared once. This chain links TRBV11-2 with TRBJ1-5, with D unresolved. Germline V gene data show CDR1 as SGHAT and CDR2 as FQNNGV. The CDR3 spans 15 residues. The germline V and J ends were trimmed by 5 bases and 4 bases, with 15 bases remaining between them. In DNA, the CDR3 is TGTGCCAGCAGCCCGGCTCCGGGAGCTAATCAGCCCCAGCATTTT. Protein: CASSPAPGANQPQHF.

The chain is built from TRBV6-1 and TRBJ1-4; unclear D gene. Germline CDR1 is MNHNS and CDR2 is SASEGT. V dropped 7 bases and J dropped 0 bases, with 12 bases sitting between them. There are 15 residues in the CDR3. The CDR3 region is CASIYSFTTNEKLFF. In nucleotides, the CDR3 is TGTGCCAGCATTTATAGTTTTACAACTAATGAAAAACTGTTTTTT.

The rearrangement links TRBV7-9 to TRBJ2-7; TRBD2 aligns across 11 bases. The CDR3 has 16 amino acids. J was trimmed by 6 bases and V by 1 base; bases with no gene match: 8. The V gene's germline CDR1 is SEHNR and CDR2 FQNEAQ (reference sequence). For the CDR3, the DNA is TGTGCCAGCAGCTTAGTATGGGTAGCGGGAGGGACCGAGCAGTACTTC. Translated: CASSLVWVAGGTEQYF.

The chain links TRBV5-1 to TRBJ2-7, with 12 bases matching TRBD1. V shed 4 bases, J shed 3 bases, and the junction held 5 bases outside the gene matches. The CDR3 extends over 15 amino acids. Germline loops: CDR1 SGHRS, CDR2 YFSETQ. The CDR3 region is CASSEGQGAIYEQYF. CDR3 nucleotide sequence: TGCGCCAGCAGCGAGGGACAGGGGGCGATCTACGAGCAGTACTTC.

This chain joins TRBV4-3 and TRBJ2-1; 10 positions agree with TRBD2. J lost 2 bases, V lost 4 bases, and 8 bases had no gene match. Germline V lookup: CDR1 LGHNA, CDR2 YSLEER. CDR3 length: 17 residues. DNA of the CDR3: TGCGCCAGCAGCCCCCGTCTAGCGGGGGACGCCTACAATGAGCAGTTCTTC. It translates to CASSPRLAGDAYNEQFF.

This chain joins TRBV6-5 and TRBJ1-4, with TRBD1 matching 10 bases. Germline V CDR1 and CDR2: MNHEY, SVGAGI. The V gene end was trimmed by 5 bases and the J gene end by 13 bases; junction bases not matched to a gene: 7. CDR3 length: 13 residues. The CDR3 protein is CASSEGQGSRLFF. CDR3 in DNA: TGTGCCAGCAGTGAGGGACAGGGGAGTAGACTGTTTTTT.

The genes are TRBV27 and TRBJ2-7; perhaps TRBD1 as D (8 bases). Germline V gene data show CDR1 as MNHEY and CDR2 as SMNVEV (reference sequence). The V end lost 11 bases, the J end lost 4 bases, and 24 bases lay between the germline ends. The CDR3 is 15 residues long. The CDR3 here is CAAGAGGSTLYEQYF. CDR3 DNA sequence: TGTGCCGCGGGGGCAGGGGGCTCGACTCTATACGAGCAGTACTTC.

The rearrangement uses TRBV27 and TRBJ2-3; D is unclear. V gave up 2 bases and J gave up 0 bases, with 15 bases separating them. There are 17 residues in the CDR3. The germline V gene has CDR1 MNHEY and CDR2 SMNVEV (reference sequence). DNA of the CDR3: TGTGCCAGCAGTTTAAACTGGCGCCCGATAAGCACAGATACGCAGTATTTT. Residues: CASSLNWRPISTDTQYF.

The CDR3 loop reads CASSLEGGGKVYGYTF. The CDR3 nucleotides read TGTGCCAGCAGCTTAGAGGGGGGCGGTAAGGTCTATGGCTACACCTTC. V usage is TRBV11-2 and J usage is TRBJ1-2, with D possibly being TRBD1 (6 bases). Trimming stripped 0 bases from V and 4 bases from J, with 15 bases between. The germline gives CDR1 SGHAT, CDR2 FQNNGV. The CDR3 extends over 16 amino acids.

CDR3 nucleotide sequence: TGTGCCAGCAGCTCCCGGGGACTAGCGGGAGGACCTTCCACCGGGGAGCTGTTTTTT. It translates to CASSSRGLAGGPSTGELFF. The J gene is TRBJ2-2, the V gene TRBV13, with 15 bases identical to TRBD2. The length of the CDR3 is 19 residues. V gave up 4 bases and J gave up 4 bases; unmatched junction bases: 10. CDR1 is PRHDT, CDR2 FYEKMQ, per germline (reference sequence).

V usage is TRBV7-9 and J usage is TRBJ2-1, with D tentatively TRBD1 or TRBD2 (5 bases each). The germline V gene has CDR1 SEHNR and CDR2 FQNEAQ (reference sequence). The CDR3 length is 18 residues. Trimming left V 3 bases short and J 4 bases short, with 22 bases between. The CDR3 loop is CASSLTEYGGRFYNEQFF. CDR3 nucleotides: TGTGCCAGCAGCTTGACAGAATATGGCGGGCGTTTTTACAATGAGCAGTTCTTC. Combining the CDR3 with reference TRBV7-9 and TRBJ2-1 gives the whole variable domain DTGVSQNPRHKITKRGQNVTFRCDPISEHNRLYWYRQTLGQGPEFLTYFQNEAQLEKSRLLSDRFSAERPKGSFSTLEIQRTEQGDSAMYLCASSLTEYGGRFYNEQFFGPGTRLTVL.

The J gene is TRBJ2-6, the V gene TRBV27; D possibly corresponds to TRBD1 (6 bases). CDR3 length equals 19 residues. Germline V gene lookup returns CDR1 MNHEY and CDR2 SMNVEV (reference sequence). V was pared by 5 bases and J by 4 bases, with 24 bases between. This chain's CDR3 is CASSTATPTGTVGANVLTF. CDR3 in DNA: TGTGCCAGCAGTACCGCGACACCGACAGGTACTGTGGGGGCCAACGTCCTGACTTTC.

The J gene is TRBJ2-1, the V gene TRBV27, with 7 bases matching TRBD1. V lost 5 bases, J lost 9 bases, and 7 bases stayed unmatched. The CDR3 sequence is 13 residues long. CDR1 is MNHEY and CDR2 is SMNVEV in the germline V gene (reference sequence). In DNA, the CDR3 is TGTGCCAGCAGTCGCTTACAGGGGAGTGAGCAGTTCTTC. Translating it yields CASSRLQGSEQFF.

A single count supports this clone. This chain joins TRBV6-4 and TRBJ2-7; 9 nucleotides align to TRBD1. The CDR3 is 19 residues long. V lost 4 bases to trimming and J lost 5 bases; unmatched junction nucleotides: 21. Germline CDR1 is MRHNA and CDR2 is SNTAGT. The CDR3 DNA follows: TGTGCCAGCAGTGTGTTTACCCGGGACAGGGCCCTTATTGGGGACGAGCAGTACTTC. It specifies CASSVFTRDRALIGDEQYF.

V is TRBV7-2 and J is TRBJ1-2; 7 nucleotides align to TRBD1. The CDR3 extends over 14 amino acids. Germline CDR1 SGHTA, CDR2 FQGNSA. After removal of 4 bases from V and 3 bases from J, the junction contained 5 bases not matched to a gene. The CDR3 reads CASSSAGTDYGYTF. The CDR3 DNA follows: TGTGCCAGCAGCTCTGCCGGGACAGACTATGGCTACACCTTC.

The V and J genes are TRBV7-9 and TRBJ2-4; unclear D gene. Germline V gene sequence: CDR1 SEHNR, CDR2 FQNEAQ (reference sequence). Trimming removed 6 bases from V and 0 bases from J, with 6 bases in between. The CDR3 extends over 13 amino acids. CDR3 sequence (DNA): TGTGCCAGCAGGGCTCCAGCCAAAAACATTCAGTACTTC. Amino acids: CASRAPAKNIQYF.

The chain is built from TRBV19 and TRBJ1-1; a possible D gene is TRBD1 (6 bases). Germline V gene sequence: CDR1 LNHDA, CDR2 SQIVND (reference sequence). This CDR3 is 15 amino acids long. Trimming took 4 bases from V and 7 from J, leaving 19 bases between them. In DNA, the CDR3 is TGTGCCAGTAGTACCCTAGGGGGGATTCGAGGTGAAGCTTTCTTT. Translating gives CASSTLGGIRGEAFF.

Here the CDR3 DNA reads TGTGCCAGCAGCCCTATACAGTCAGATACGCAGTATTTT. As protein: CASSPIQSDTQYF. The V gene is TRBV7-9, the J gene TRBJ2-3; the D is unclear. CDR3 length: 13 residues. V dropped 5 bases and J dropped 4 bases, with 10 bases sitting between them. CDR1 is SEHNR, CDR2 FQNEAQ, per germline (reference sequence).

V is TRBV6-1 and J is TRBJ1-2; TRBD1 aligns across 7 bases. Looked up from germline, CDR1 is MNHNS and CDR2 is SASEGT. V lost 6 bases to trimming and J lost 3 bases; unmatched junction nucleotides: 10. This CDR3 has 15 residues. CDR3 sequence reads: CASREYDREDYGYTF. The CDR3 DNA follows: TGTGCCAGCAGGGAATACGACAGGGAGGACTATGGCTACACCTTC.

The chain employs TRBV4-1 and TRBJ2-3; D is ambiguous. Per the germline V gene, CDR1 is MGHRA and CDR2 is YSYEKL. The V gene lost 3 bases and the J gene lost 0 bases, with 7 bases spanning the gap. This CDR3 is 14 amino acids long. The CDR3 reads CASSHPGSTDTQYF. In DNA, the CDR3 is TGCGCCAGCAGCCACCCAGGAAGCACAGATACGCAGTATTTT.

The rearrangement uses TRBV7-8 and TRBJ2-7, with D perhaps matching TRBD1 (5 bases). The V gene lost 6 bases and the J gene lost 0 bases, with 12 bases spanning the gap. Germline CDR1 reads SGHVS; CDR2 reads FQNEAQ. This CDR3 region has 14 residues. CDR3 amino acids: CASSKRGSSYEQYF. CDR3 DNA sequence: TGTGCCAGCAGTAAAAGGGGAAGCTCCTACGAGCAGTACTTC.